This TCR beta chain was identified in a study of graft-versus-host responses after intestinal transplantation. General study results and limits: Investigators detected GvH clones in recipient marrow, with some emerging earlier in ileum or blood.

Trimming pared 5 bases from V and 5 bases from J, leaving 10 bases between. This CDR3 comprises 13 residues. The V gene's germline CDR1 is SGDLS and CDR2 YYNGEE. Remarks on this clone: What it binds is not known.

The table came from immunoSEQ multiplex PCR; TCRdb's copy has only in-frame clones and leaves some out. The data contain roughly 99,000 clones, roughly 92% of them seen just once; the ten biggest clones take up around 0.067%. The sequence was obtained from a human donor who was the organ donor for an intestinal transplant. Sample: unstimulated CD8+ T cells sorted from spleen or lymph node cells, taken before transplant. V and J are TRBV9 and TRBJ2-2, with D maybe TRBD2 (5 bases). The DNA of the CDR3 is TGTGCCAGCAGACCTAGAGGGACCGGGGAGCTGTTTTTT. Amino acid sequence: CASRPRGTGELFF.